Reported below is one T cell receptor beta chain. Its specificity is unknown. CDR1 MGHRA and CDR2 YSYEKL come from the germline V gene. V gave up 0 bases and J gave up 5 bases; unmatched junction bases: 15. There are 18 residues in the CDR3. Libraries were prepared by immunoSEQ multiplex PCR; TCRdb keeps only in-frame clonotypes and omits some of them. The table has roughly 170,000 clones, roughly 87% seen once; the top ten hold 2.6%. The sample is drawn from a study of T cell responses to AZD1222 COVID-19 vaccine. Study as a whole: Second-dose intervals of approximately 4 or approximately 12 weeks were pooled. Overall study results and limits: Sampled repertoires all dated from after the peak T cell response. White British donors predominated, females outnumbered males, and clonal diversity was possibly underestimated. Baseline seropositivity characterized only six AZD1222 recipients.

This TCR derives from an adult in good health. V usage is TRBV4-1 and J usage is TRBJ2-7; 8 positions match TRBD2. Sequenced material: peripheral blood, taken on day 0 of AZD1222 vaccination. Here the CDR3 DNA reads TGCGCCAGCAGCCAAGAACCCCACGGGGGCGGGAGGCCCCACGAGCAGTACTTC. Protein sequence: CASSQEPHGGGRPHEQYF.